This T cell receptor (beta chain) was documented in a study of OX40 agonist ivuxolimab in advanced cancers. Study context: It was ivuxolimab, an agonistic anti-OX40 (CD134) antibody, that patients were treated with. Notes on the study in general: In the expanded peripheral T cells, antigen specificity was never determined. By week 6 at 0.1 to 3.0 mg/kg, blood CD4+ and CD8+ T cells had expanded clonally.

Note on this clone: The target antigen is unknown.

The germline gives CDR1 SGHTA, CDR2 FQGNSA. V was clipped by 7 bases and J by 0 bases; unmatched bases: 17. The CDR3 is made up of 18 amino acids. Clones were read by immunoSEQ multiplex PCR, and TCRdb kept only the in-frame ones, dropping some. The data show about 31,000 clones, approximately 90% seen once. This sequence was found in an adult with an advanced solid tumor such as melanoma, head and neck, liver or kidney cancer. Sequencing was performed on CD4+ or CD8+ T cells sorted from blood, taken in a trial of the OX40 agonist ivuxolimab. The chain uses TRBV7-2 and TRBJ2-7, with 8 positions matching TRBD2. CDR3 in amino acids: CASIGPGKRESLSYEQYF. The CDR3 coding sequence is TGTGCCAGCATCGGCCCCGGTAAGCGGGAGTCACTCTCCTACGAGCAGTACTTC.